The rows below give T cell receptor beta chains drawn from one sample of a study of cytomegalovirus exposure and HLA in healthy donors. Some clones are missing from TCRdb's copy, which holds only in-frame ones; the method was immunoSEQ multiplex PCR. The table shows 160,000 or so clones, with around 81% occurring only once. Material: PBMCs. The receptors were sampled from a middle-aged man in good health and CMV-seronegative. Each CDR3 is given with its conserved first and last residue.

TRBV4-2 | CASSQDGPGLPYNEQFF
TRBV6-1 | CASTWTGDGDIQYF
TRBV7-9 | CASSLAGGDEQYF
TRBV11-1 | CASSVPRREGSRETQYF
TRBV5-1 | CASSFYGRRGNEQFF
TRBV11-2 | CASSLGQDQPQHF
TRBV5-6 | CASSFKQTNEKLFF
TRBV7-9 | CSSSKGRENGELFF
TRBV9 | CASSVGLAGRNEQFF
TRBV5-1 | CASSLEGGVPPQHF
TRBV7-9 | CSSSQGLAGATDTQYF
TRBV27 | CASSPRLPRTDTQYF